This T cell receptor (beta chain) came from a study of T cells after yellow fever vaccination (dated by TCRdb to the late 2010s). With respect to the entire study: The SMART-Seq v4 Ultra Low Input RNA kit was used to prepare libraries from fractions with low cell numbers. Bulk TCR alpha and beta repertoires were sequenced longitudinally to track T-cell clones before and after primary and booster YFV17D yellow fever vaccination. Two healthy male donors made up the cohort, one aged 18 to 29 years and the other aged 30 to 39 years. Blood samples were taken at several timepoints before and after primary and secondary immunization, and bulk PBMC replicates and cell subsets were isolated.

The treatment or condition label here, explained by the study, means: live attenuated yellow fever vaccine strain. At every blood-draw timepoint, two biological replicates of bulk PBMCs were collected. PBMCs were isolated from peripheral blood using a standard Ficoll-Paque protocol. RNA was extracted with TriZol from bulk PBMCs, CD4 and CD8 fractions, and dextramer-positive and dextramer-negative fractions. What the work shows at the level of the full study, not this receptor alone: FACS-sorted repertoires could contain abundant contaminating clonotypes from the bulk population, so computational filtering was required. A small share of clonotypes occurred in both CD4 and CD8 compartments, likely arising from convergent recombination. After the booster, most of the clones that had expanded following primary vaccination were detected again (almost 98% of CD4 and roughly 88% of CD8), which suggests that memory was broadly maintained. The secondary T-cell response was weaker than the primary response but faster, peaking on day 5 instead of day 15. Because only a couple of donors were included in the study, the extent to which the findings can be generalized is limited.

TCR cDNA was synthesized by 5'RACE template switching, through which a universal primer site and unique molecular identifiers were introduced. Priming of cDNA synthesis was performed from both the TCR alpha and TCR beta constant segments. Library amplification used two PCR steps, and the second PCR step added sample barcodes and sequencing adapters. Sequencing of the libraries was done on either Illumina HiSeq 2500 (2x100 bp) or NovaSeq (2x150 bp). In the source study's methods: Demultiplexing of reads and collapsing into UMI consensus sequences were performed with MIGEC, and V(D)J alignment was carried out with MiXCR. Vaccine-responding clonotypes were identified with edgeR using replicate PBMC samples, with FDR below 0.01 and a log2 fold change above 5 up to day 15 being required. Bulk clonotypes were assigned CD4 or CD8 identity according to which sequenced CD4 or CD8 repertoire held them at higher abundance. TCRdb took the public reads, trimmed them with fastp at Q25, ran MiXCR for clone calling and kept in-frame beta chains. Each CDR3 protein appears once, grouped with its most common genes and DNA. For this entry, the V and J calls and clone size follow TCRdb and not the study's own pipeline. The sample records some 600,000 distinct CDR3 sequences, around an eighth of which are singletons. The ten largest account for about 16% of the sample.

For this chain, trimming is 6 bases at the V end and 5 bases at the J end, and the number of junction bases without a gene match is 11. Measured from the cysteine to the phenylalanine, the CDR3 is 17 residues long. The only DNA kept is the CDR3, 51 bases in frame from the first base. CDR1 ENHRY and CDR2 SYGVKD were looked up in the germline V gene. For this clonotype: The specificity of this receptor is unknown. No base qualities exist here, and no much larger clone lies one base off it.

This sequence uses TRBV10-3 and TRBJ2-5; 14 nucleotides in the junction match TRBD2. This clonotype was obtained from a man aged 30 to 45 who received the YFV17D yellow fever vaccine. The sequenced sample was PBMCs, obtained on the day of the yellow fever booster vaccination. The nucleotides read TGTGCCATCAGCACAACAAAGGGACTAGCGGGAGATGAGACCCAGTACTTC. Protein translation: CAISTTKGLAGDETQYF.